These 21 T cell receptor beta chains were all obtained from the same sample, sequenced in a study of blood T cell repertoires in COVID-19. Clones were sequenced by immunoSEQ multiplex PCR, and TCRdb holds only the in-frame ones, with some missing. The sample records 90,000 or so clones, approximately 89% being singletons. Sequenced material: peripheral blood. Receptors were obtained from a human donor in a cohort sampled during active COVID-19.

CDR3 DNA sequence: TGTGCCAGCAGTTTTTACGGGAGCTCTGGAAACACCATATATTTT. Encoded protein: CASSFYGSSGNTIYF. The chain recombines TRBV28 with TRBJ1-3, with D unclear. This CDR3 is built from 15 residues. Per germline, CDR1 MDHEN and CDR2 SYDVKM. The V end lost 3 bases, the J end lost 0 bases, and 9 bases lay between the germline ends.

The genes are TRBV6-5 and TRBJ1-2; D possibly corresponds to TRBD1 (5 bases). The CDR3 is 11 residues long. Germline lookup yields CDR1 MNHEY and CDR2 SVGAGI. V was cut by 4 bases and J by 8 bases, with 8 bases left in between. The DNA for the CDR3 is TGTGCCAGCAGTTCAGGGAGGGGCTACACCTTC. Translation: CASSSGRGYTF.

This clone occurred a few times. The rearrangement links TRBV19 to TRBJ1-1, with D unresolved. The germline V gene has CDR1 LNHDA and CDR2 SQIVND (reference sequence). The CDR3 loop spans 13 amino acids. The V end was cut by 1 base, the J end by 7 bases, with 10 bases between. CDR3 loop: CASSIAGRGEAFF. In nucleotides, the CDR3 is TGTGCCAGTAGTATAGCTGGCCGGGGTGAAGCTTTCTTT.

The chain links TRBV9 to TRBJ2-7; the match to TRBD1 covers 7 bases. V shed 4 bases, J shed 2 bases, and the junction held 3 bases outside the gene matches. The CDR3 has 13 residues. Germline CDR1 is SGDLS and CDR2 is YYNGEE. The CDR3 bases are TGTGCCAGCAGCCCCCAGGGGGCCTACGAGCAGTACTTC. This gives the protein CASSPQGAYEQYF.

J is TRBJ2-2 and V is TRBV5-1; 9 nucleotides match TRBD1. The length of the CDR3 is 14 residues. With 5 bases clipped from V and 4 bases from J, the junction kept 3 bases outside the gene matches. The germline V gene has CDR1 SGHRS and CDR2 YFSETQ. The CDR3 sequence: CASSPQGATGELFF. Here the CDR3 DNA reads TGCGCCAGCAGTCCACAGGGGGCCACCGGGGAGCTGTTTTTT. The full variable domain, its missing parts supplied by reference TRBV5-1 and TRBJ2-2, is KAGVTQTPRYLIKTRGQQVTLSCSPISGHRSVSWYQQTPGQGLQFLFEYFSETQRNKGNFPGRFSGRQFSNSRSEMNVSTLELGDSALYLCASSPQGATGELFFGEGSRLTVL.

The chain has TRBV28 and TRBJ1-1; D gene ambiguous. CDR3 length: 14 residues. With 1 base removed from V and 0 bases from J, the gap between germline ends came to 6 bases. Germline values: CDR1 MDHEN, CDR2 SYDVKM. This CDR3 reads CASSLLQLNTEAFF. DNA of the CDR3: TGTGCCAGCAGTTTATTGCAGTTGAACACTGAAGCTTTCTTT.

CDR3 coding DNA: TGTGCCACCAGCAGAAAGACAGGGCGCCCGATTTTCTTTAACTATGGCTACACCTTC. Translated: CATSRKTGRPIFFNYGYTF. The V gene is TRBV15, the J gene TRBJ1-2; TRBD1 matches 7 bases. The CDR3 sequence is 19 residues long. Per germline, CDR1 LNHNV and CDR2 YYDKDF (reference sequence). Unmatched junction bases numbered 16, after V lost 2 bases and J lost 1 base.

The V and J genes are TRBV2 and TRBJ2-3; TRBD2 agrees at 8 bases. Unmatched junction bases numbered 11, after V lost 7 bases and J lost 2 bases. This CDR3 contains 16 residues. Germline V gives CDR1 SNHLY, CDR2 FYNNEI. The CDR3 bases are TGTGCCAGCATTGGGTACGGGGGGGGCCTCACAGATACGCAGTATTTT. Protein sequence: CASIGYGGGLTDTQYF.

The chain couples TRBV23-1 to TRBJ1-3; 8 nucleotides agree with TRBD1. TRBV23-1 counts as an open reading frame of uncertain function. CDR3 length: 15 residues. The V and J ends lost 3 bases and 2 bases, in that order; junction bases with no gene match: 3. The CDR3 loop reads CASSHRTGTGNTIYF. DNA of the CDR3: TGCGCCAGCAGTCACCGGACAGGGACTGGAAACACCATATATTTT.

The CDR3 region is CASSQGGQMNTGELFF. CDR3 sequence (DNA): TGTGCCAGCAGCCAAGGGGGGCAGATGAACACCGGGGAGCTGTTTTTT. The V gene is TRBV3-1 (or the pseudogene TRBV3-2), the J gene TRBJ2-2, with a possible D match to TRBD1 (6 bases). Trimming cost V 1 base and J 1 base, with 10 bases left between them. Germline CDR1 reads LGHDT; CDR2 reads YNNKEL (reference sequence). The CDR3 consists of 16 residues.

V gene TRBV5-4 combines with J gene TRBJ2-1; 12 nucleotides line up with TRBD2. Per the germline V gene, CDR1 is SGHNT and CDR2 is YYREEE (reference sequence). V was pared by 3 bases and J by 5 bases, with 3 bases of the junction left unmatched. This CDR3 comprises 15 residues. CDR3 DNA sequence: TGTGCCAGCAGCTACGGACTAGCGGGGAACAATGAGCAGTTCTTC. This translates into CASSYGLAGNNEQFF.

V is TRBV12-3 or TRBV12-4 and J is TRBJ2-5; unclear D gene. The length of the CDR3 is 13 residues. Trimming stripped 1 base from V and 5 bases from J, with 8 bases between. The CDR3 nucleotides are TGTGCCAGCAGTTTAGGCCGTCGGGAGACCCAGTACTTC. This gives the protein CASSLGRRETQYF.

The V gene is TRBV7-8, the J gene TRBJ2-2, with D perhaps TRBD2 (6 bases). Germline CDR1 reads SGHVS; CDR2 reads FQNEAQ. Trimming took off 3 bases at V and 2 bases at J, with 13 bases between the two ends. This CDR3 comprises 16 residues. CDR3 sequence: CASSFEAGINTGELFF. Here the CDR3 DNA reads TGTGCCAGCAGCTTCGAGGCGGGAATCAACACCGGGGAGCTGTTTTTT.

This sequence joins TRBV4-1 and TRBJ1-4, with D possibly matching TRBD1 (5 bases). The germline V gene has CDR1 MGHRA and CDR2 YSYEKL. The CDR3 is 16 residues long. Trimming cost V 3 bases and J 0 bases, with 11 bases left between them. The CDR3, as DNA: TGCGCCAGCAGCCATCCGTTGACAGCAACTAATGAAAAACTGTTTTTT. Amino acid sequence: CASSHPLTATNEKLFF.

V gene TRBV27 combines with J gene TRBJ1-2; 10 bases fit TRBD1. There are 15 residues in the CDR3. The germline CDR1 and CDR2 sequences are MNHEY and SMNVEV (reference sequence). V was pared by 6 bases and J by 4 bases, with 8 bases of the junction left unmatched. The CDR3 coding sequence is TGTGCCAGCAGCTCCGGGACAGGGGAGGGCTATGGCTACACCTTC. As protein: CASSSGTGEGYGYTF.

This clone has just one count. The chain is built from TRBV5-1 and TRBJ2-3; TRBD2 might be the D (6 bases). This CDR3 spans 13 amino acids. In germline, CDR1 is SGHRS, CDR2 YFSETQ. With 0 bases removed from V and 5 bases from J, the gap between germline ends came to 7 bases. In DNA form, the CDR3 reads TGCGCCAGCAGCTTGGTCGGGGGAGATACGCAGTATTTT. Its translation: CASSLVGGDTQYF.

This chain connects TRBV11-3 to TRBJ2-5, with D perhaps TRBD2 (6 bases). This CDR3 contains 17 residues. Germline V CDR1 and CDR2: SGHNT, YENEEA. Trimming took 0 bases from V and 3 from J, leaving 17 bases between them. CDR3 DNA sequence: TGTGCCAGCAGCTTAGAGGGAGTAGCGGCCAAGAAAGAGACCCAGTACTTC. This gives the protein CASSLEGVAAKKETQYF.

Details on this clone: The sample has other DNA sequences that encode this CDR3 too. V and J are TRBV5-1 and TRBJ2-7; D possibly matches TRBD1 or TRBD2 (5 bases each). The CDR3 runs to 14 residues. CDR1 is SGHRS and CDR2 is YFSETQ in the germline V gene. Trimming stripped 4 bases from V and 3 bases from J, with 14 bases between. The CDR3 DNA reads TGCGCCAGCAGCCTGGGACCAGGGAACTACGAGCAGTACTTC. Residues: CASSLGPGNYEQYF. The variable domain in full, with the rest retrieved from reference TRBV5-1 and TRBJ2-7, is KAGVTQTPRYLIKTRGQQVTLSCSPISGHRSVSWYQQTPGQGLQFLFEYFSETQRNKGNFPGRFSGRQFSNSRSEMNVSTLELGDSALYLCASSLGPGNYEQYFGPGTRLTVT.

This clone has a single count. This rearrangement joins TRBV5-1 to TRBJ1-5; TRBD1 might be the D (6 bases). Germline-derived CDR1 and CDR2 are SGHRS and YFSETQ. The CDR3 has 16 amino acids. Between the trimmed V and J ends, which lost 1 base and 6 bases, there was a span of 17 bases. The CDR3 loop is CASSLRAGARGQPQHF. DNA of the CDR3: TGCGCCAGCAGCTTGAGGGCGGGGGCGCGGGGTCAGCCCCAGCATTTT.

The CDR3 DNA is TGTGCCAGCAGCCAAGAAGTAGTTCCCAATCTTGGCTACACCTTC. It codes for CASSQEVVPNLGYTF. The chain uses TRBV3-1 (or the pseudogene TRBV3-2) and TRBJ1-2, with D unresolved. Germline V gives CDR1 LGHDT, CDR2 YNNKEL (reference sequence). Trimming took 0 bases from V and 7 from J, leaving 15 bases between them. This CDR3 is built from 15 residues.

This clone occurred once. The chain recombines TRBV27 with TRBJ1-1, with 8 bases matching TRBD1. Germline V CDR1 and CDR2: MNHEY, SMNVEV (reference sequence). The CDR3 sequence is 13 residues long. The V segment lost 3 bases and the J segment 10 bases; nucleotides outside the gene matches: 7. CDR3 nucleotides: TGTGCCAGCAGTTTCGGGACAGGCGTAGGAGCTTTCTTT. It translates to CASSFGTGVGAFF.